A selection of T cell receptor beta chains follows, all from one sample in a study of graft-versus-host responses after intestinal transplantation. This table comes from immunoSEQ multiplex PCR, and its TCRdb copy is limited to in-frame clones, with some not included. Among 60,000 or so clones, 90% to 95% were seen once, and the ten largest hold around 2.5%. The sequenced sample was PBMCs, obtained around 120 days after intestinal transplantation. The origin of the receptors is a human patient who received an intestinal transplant, so some T cells may come from the graft donor. Each CDR3 is given with its conserved first and last residue. The order of the fields is D gene, J gene, V gene, clone size, CDR3 protein, CDR3 DNA. A D gene is named only where the DNA matches it firmly. Clone size appears in some rows only: once, few, many, or a class for an expanded clone.

d_call: TRBD2; j_call: TRBJ2-7; v_call: TRBV10-1; clone_size: NA; cdr3_aa: CASSDPGLHGSYEQYF; cdr3_nt: TGCGCCAGCAGTGACCCGGGACTACATGGGTCCTACGAGCAGTACTTC
d_call: NA; j_call: TRBJ2-2; v_call: TRBV11-2; clone_size: NA; cdr3_aa: CASSSTRKGNTGELFF; cdr3_nt: TGTGCCAGCAGCTCAACTAGAAAGGGTAACACCGGGGAGCTGTTTTTT
d_call: NA; j_call: TRBJ1-5; v_call: TRBV12-5; clone_size: NA; cdr3_aa: CASGLYGVLYNQPQHF; cdr3_nt: TGTGCTAGTGGTTTGTACGGGGTACTGTACAATCAGCCCCAGCATTTT
d_call: TRBD1; j_call: TRBJ2-2; v_call: TRBV28; clone_size: NA; cdr3_aa: CASRWTGNTGELFF; cdr3_nt: TGTGCCAGCAGATGGACAGGGAACACCGGGGAGCTGTTTTTT
d_call: TRBD2; j_call: TRBJ2-1; v_call: TRBV2; clone_size: NA; cdr3_aa: CASRRSSGGTYNEQFF; cdr3_nt: TGTGCCAGCAGGCGATCTAGCGGGGGTACCTACAATGAGCAGTTCTTC
d_call: NA; j_call: TRBJ1-3; v_call: TRBV2; clone_size: NA; cdr3_aa: CASGTPRGNTIYF; cdr3_nt: TGTGCCAGCGGGACTCCGCGAGGAAACACCATATATTTT
d_call: TRBD1; j_call: TRBJ1-2; v_call: TRBV10-3; clone_size: NA; cdr3_aa: CAIEGTGGGYTF; cdr3_nt: TGTGCCATCGAGGGGACAGGGGGTGGCTACACCTTC
d_call: TRBD2; j_call: TRBJ2-3; v_call: TRBV27; clone_size: once; cdr3_aa: CASSPGLAGRPTDTQYF; cdr3_nt: TGTGCCAGCAGCCCGGGACTAGCGGGCCGCCCCACAGATACGCAGTATTTT
d_call: NA; j_call: TRBJ2-7; v_call: TRBV6-5; clone_size: NA; cdr3_aa: CASSYSGSGAYEQYF; cdr3_nt: TGTGCCAGCAGTTACTCAGGCTCGGGGGCATACGAGCAGTACTTC
d_call: TRBD2; j_call: TRBJ2-7; v_call: TRBV4-1; clone_size: NA; cdr3_aa: CASSQELAGVSYEQYF; cdr3_nt: TGCGCCAGCAGCCAAGAACTAGCGGGGGTGTCCTACGAGCAGTACTTC
d_call: NA; j_call: TRBJ2-1; v_call: TRBV15; clone_size: NA; cdr3_aa: CATSREGVNEQFF; cdr3_nt: TGTGCCACCAGCAGGGAGGGGGTAAATGAGCAGTTCTTC
d_call: TRBD1; j_call: TRBJ1-4; v_call: TRBV27; clone_size: NA; cdr3_aa: CASSYHRGSEKLFF; cdr3_nt: TGTGCCAGCAGTTACCACAGGGGAAGCGAAAAACTGTTTTTT
d_call: TRBD2; j_call: TRBJ2-2; v_call: TRBV12-5; clone_size: NA; cdr3_aa: CASGFAGARRTVGELFF; cdr3_nt: TGTGCTAGTGGTTTTGCGGGAGCTCGCAGGACGGTCGGGGAGCTGTTTTTT
d_call: TRBD2; j_call: TRBJ2-3; v_call: TRBV28; clone_size: NA; cdr3_aa: CASSLLGTSGASQYF; cdr3_nt: TGTGCCAGCAGTTTATTAGGGACTAGCGGTGCCTCTCAGTATTTT
d_call: NA; j_call: TRBJ2-7; v_call: TRBV20-1; clone_size: NA; cdr3_aa: CSATPSYEQYF; cdr3_nt: TGCAGTGCTACCCCCAGCTACGAGCAGTACTTC
d_call: NA; j_call: TRBJ2-3; v_call: TRBV19; clone_size: NA; cdr3_aa: CASSSHDTDTQYF; cdr3_nt: TGTGCCAGTAGTTCGCACGACACAGATACGCAGTATTTT